These T cell receptor beta chains were read from a single sample in a study of Ad26.COV2.S vaccination and SARS-CoV-2 variants. The repertoire was sequenced with immunoSEQ multiplex PCR; TCRdb's copy has only in-frame clones and lacks some. The sample yields roughly 300,000 clones, about 88% seen once. The sample in question was peripheral blood, obtained in a trial of Ad26.COV2.S vaccine versus placebo. These receptors originate from a person between 18 and 65 years old who received the Ad26.COV2.S COVID-19 vaccine or a placebo. Each CDR3 is given with its conserved first and last residue. The D gene is left open where the match is weak. Expanded clones get a size class; other rows say once, few or many, or leave the size out.

V	D	J	size	CDR3	DNA
TRBV5-4	TRBD1	TRBJ2-2	.	CASSLLPGQGNTGELFF	TGTGCCAGCAGCTTGTTACCGGGACAGGGTAACACCGGGGAGCTGTTTTTT
TRBV21-1	.	TRBJ2-6	.	CASNCTTGDLFTGANVLTF	TGTGCCAGCAACTGTACGACAGGGGACCTCTTTACTGGGGCCAACGTCCTGACTTTC
TRBV4-3	.	TRBJ2-2	.	CASSQEPGAGELFF	TGCGCCAGCAGCCAAGAACCAGGAGCCGGGGAGCTGTTTTTT
TRBV12-5	.	TRBJ2-5	.	CASGLGRQETQYF	TGTGCTAGTGGTTTGGGACGTCAAGAGACCCAGTACTTC
TRBV7-9	.	TRBJ2-3	.	CASSLVGLDTQYF	TGTGCCAGCAGCTTAGTGGGACTCGATACGCAGTATTTT
TRBV30	TRBD1	TRBJ2-1	.	CACADRGDEQFF	TGTGCCTGTGCGGACAGGGGCGATGAGCAGTTCTTC
TRBV6-6	.	TRBJ1-3	once	CASSPTVGGISGNTIYF	TGTGCCAGCAGTCCGACCGTCGGGGGAATCTCTGGAAACACCATATATTTT
TRBV6-5	TRBD1	TRBJ2-7	.	CASRGTGTYEQYF	TGTGCCAGCAGGGGGACAGGGACCTACGAGCAGTACTTC
TRBV5-4	.	TRBJ2-1	.	CASSGEERGLYNEQFF	TGTGCCAGCAGCGGGGAGGAGCGAGGGCTCTACAATGAGCAGTTCTTC
TRBV7-9	.	TRBJ1-5	.	CASSLDQGQNQPQHF	TGTGCCAGCAGCTTAGATCAGGGGCAGAATCAGCCCCAGCATTTT
TRBV9	.	TRBJ1-1	.	CASSDREGTEAFF	TGTGCCAGCAGCGACAGGGAGGGGACTGAAGCTTTCTTT
TRBV4-3	.	TRBJ1-1	once	CASSQDPPGASTEAFF	TGCGCCAGCAGCCAAGATCCGCCGGGGGCCAGCACTGAAGCTTTCTTT
TRBV5-3	.	TRBJ2-3	.	CARSLKIGADTQYF	TGTGCCAGAAGCTTGAAGATTGGGGCAGATACGCAGTATTTT
TRBV6-6	.	TRBJ2-3	few	CASMRTGTDTQYF	TGTGCCAGCATGCGCACGGGCACAGATACGCAGTATTTT
TRBV24-1	.	TRBJ2-1	.	CATSDLKDYNEQFF	TGTGCCACCAGTGATTTAAAGGATTACAATGAGCAGTTCTTC
TRBV2	.	TRBJ1-2	.	CAREGLGGYGYTF	TGTGCCAGGGAGGGGCTAGGGGGCTATGGCTACACCTTC
TRBV29-1	.	TRBJ1-4	.	CSARFATNEKLFF	TGCAGCGCTAGATTTGCAACTAATGAAAAACTGTTTTTT
TRBV28	.	TRBJ2-7	.	CASSLSSYEQYF	TGTGCCAGCAGTCTGTCCTCCTACGAGCAGTACTTC
TRBV19	TRBD1	TRBJ1-1	.	CASKEDRDNEAFF	TGTGCCAGTAAAGAGGACAGGGATAATGAAGCTTTCTTT
TRBV28	.	TRBJ2-2	.	CASSPIPVGTGELFF	TGTGCCAGCAGTCCAATCCCGGTTGGCACCGGGGAGCTGTTTTTT
TRBV7-2	.	TRBJ1-2	.	CASSREDGYGYTF	TGTGCCAGCAGCCGAGAGGACGGCTATGGCTACACCTTC
TRBV30	.	TRBJ2-2	.	CAWSARGIWTGELFF	TGTGCCTGGAGTGCCAGGGGCATATGGACCGGGGAGCTGTTTTTT
TRBV28	.	TRBJ2-7	.	CASSLAAKGPYEQYF	TGTGCCAGCAGTTTAGCCGCCAAGGGTCCCTACGAGCAGTACTTC
TRBV27	TRBD1	TRBJ1-2	.	CASSLSVQGQTNYGYTF	TGTGCCAGCAGTTTATCGGTGCAGGGACAGACAAACTATGGCTACACCTTC
TRBV7-9	.	TRBJ2-7	.	CASSLPPHEQYF	TGTGCCAGCAGCCTTCCCCCGCACGAGCAGTACTTC
TRBV19	.	TRBJ2-2	once	CASSIEVPGELFF	TGTGCCAGTAGTATAGAGGTCCCCGGGGAGCTGTTTTTT
TRBV3-1/TRBV3-2	TRBD1	TRBJ1-1	.	CASSQVLGTAVGGTEAFF	TGTGCCAGCAGCCAAGTACTTGGGACAGCGGTAGGAGGGACTGAAGCTTTCTTT
TRBV9	.	TRBJ1-2	.	CASSPLGGPGGYTF	TGTGCCAGCAGCCCCCTGGGGGGCCCTGGGGGCTACACCTTC
TRBV5-1	.	TRBJ2-6	.	CASGTGSSGANVLTF	TGCGCCAGCGGAACGGGGAGCTCTGGGGCCAACGTCCTGACTTTC
TRBV7-9	TRBD1	TRBJ1-2	.	CASSLQGARANYGYTF	TGTGCCAGCAGCCTACAGGGGGCTCGGGCTAACTATGGCTACACCTTC
TRBV5-6	.	TRBJ2-1	.	CASSLIQQTYNEQFF	TGTGCCAGCAGCTTGATCCAGCAGACGTACAATGAGCAGTTCTTC
TRBV28	.	TRBJ1-4	.	CASSSRQIPSTNEKLFF	TGTGCCAGCAGTTCTCGACAGATACCCTCAACTAATGAAAAACTGTTTTTT
TRBV28	.	TRBJ1-4	.	CASRLNEKLFF	TGTGCCAGCAGGTTAAATGAAAAACTGTTTTTT
TRBV14	TRBD1	TRBJ1-4	.	CASSHTGSGGNEKLFF	TGTGCCAGCAGCCATACCGGGTCAGGGGGCAATGAAAAACTGTTTTTT
TRBV5-1	.	TRBJ1-1	.	CASSLALVGETRSAAFF	TGCGCCAGCAGCTTGGCGTTGGTAGGAGAAACCAGGTCTGCAGCTTTCTTT
TRBV9	TRBD1	TRBJ1-3	once	CASSADRAHSGNTIYF	TGTGCCAGCAGCGCGGACAGGGCCCACTCTGGAAACACCATATATTTT
TRBV28	TRBD1	TRBJ1-5	.	CASKTPTGGGPNQPQHF	TGTGCCAGCAAAACCCCGACAGGGGGGGGACCCAATCAGCCCCAGCATTTT
TRBV10-3	.	TRBJ1-2	many	CAVRDDGGYTF	TGTGCCGTCAGGGATGACGGGGGCTACACCTTC
TRBV4-2	.	TRBJ2-4	once	CASSQDLGIQYF	TGTGCCAGCAGCCAGGACCTCGGCATTCAGTACTTC
TRBV14	TRBD1	TRBJ2-7	.	CASRGQGSYEQYF	TGTGCCAGCCGGGGACAGGGCTCCTACGAGCAGTACTTC
TRBV6-5	TRBD1	TRBJ2-7	.	CASSTRDRGPYEQYF	TGTGCCAGCAGTACCCGGGACAGGGGGCCCTACGAGCAGTACTTC
TRBV5-1	.	TRBJ2-3	.	CASSLSQRTDTQYF	TGCGCCAGCAGCTTGAGCCAGCGCACAGATACGCAGTATTTT
TRBV6-5	.	TRBJ2-3	few	CASGDGSSTDTQYF	TGTGCCAGCGGGGATGGGTCTAGCACAGATACGCAGTATTTT
TRBV23-1	.	TRBJ1-1	few	CASRGWTEAFF	TGCGCCAGCAGAGGGTGGACTGAAGCTTTCTTT
TRBV6-5	TRBD1	TRBJ1-2	.	CASMGTGGHYGYTF	TGTGCCAGCATGGGGACAGGGGGACACTATGGCTACACCTTC
TRBV27	.	TRBJ1-6	once	CASRKDTDNSPLHF	TGTGCCAGCCGCAAGGACACCGATAATTCACCCCTCCACTTT
TRBV7-9	.	TRBJ2-5	once	CASSSQGIQETQYF	TGTGCCAGCAGTTCGCAGGGAATCCAAGAGACCCAGTACTTC
TRBV7-9	.	TRBJ2-1	.	CASSSVNNEQFF	TGTGCCAGCAGCTCGGTTAACAATGAGCAGTTCTTC
TRBV2	TRBD1	TRBJ2-2	.	CASSDRGTGELFF	TGTGCCAGCAGCGACAGGGGCACCGGGGAGCTGTTTTTT
TRBV14	.	TRBJ2-7	few	CASSLTRNEQYF	TGTGCCAGCAGTCTTACTAGAAACGAGCAGTACTTC
TRBV7-2	TRBD2	TRBJ2-5	.	CASSLLAGGGETQYF	TGTGCCAGCAGCTTACTAGCGGGAGGGGGAGAGACCCAGTACTTC